This T cell receptor beta chain was profiled in a study of cytomegalovirus exposure and HLA in healthy donors. Study-level findings and limits: One later analysis reportedly identified an Asian-associated ancestry cluster that showed fewer N-insertions than the 666-donor mean. Across donors, sequencing depth was assumed by presence/absence analyses to be roughly uniform. A previous analysis found most TCR beta V segments productive roughly 87% or roughly 30% of the time.

The PCR contained 60 Vbeta and 13 Jbeta primers. Sequencing was performed with immunoSEQ multiplex PCR; in TCRdb, only in-frame clones are kept and a portion is missing. The table records under 150,000 clones, roughly 82% of them present only once. A note on this clone: Antigen unknown.

The specimen was PBMCs. The receptor comes from a man in his forties or fifties in good health and CMV-seronegative.

The CDR3 loop reads CASSEVHGQHQFYYEQYF. As DNA, the CDR3 is TGTGCCAGCAGTGAGGTTCATGGGCAGCACCAGTTTTACTACGAGCAGTACTTC. The chain links TRBV6-1 to TRBJ2-7; D is ambiguous. The V end was cut by 3 bases, the J end by 3 bases, with 24 bases between. Germline lookup yields CDR1 MNHNS and CDR2 SASEGT. The CDR3 contains 18 residues.